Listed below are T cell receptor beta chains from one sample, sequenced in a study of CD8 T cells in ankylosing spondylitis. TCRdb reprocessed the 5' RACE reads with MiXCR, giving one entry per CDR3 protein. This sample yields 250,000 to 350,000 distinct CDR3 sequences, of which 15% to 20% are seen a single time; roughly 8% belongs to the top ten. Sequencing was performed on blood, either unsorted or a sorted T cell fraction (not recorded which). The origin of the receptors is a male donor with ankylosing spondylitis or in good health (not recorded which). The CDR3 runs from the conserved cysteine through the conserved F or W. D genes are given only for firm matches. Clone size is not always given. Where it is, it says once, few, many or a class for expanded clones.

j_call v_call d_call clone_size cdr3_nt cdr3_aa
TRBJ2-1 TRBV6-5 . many TGTGCCAGCAGTTACTCGACCCCGGGCGGGGGCCACGGCAATGAGCAGTTCTTC CASSYSTPGGGHGNEQFF
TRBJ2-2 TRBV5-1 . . TGCGCCAGCAGCGTCAGCAGGGGTTCCGGGGAGCTGTTTTTT CASSVSRGSGELFF
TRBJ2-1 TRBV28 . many TGTGCCAGCAGTTTGGGCCGGTTAGAAAAGGCCTCTTTC CASSLGRLEKASF
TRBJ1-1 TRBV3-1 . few TGTGCCAGCAGCCAAGAGGGGGTCACTGAAGCTTTCTTT CASSQEGVTEAFF
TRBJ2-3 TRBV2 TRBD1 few TGTGCCAGCAGTACCCGACAGGGGGATGATACGCAGTATTTT CASSTRQGDDTQYF
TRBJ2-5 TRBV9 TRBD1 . TGTGCCAGCAGAGCCGGGACAGGGGGCTTAGAGACCCAGTACTTC CASRAGTGGLETQYF
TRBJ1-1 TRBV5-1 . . TGCGCCAGCAGCCCCGGACAGTCGAACACTGAAGCTTTCTTT CASSPGQSNTEAFF
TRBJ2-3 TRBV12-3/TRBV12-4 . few TGTGCCAGCAGACAAGGGGAGTGGGATACGCAGTATTTT CASRQGEWDTQYF
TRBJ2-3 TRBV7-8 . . TGTGCCAGCAGCTTGCCGGAACCCAGGGCCTATTTT CASSLPEPRAYF
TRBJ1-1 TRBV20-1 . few TGCAGTGCTTCGGGGGGGGTTTTAGGAGCTTTCTTT CSASGGVLGAFF
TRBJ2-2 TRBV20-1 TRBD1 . TGCAGTGCGCGGACAGGCCAACAACTCAACACCGGGGAGCTGTTTTTT CSARTGQQLNTGELFF
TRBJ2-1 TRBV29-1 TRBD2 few TGCAGCGTCGCGGGACTAGCGGGAGTCAATGAGCAGTTCTTC CSVAGLAGVNEQFF
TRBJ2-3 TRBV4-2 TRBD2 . TGTGCCAGCAGCCAAGATAGGGGAGGGTCCAGCACAGATACGCAGTATTTT CASSQDRGGSSTDTQYF
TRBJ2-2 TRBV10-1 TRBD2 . TGCGCCAGCAGCAAACTAGCGGGAGCCGGGGAGCTGTTTTTT CASSKLAGAGELFF
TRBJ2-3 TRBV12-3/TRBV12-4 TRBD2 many TGTGCCAGCAGCCTTAGCGGGGGGGCTATAGATACGCAGTATTTT CASSLSGGAIDTQYF
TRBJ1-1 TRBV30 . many TGTGCCTGGACCGGCAGGGCTAGAGCTTTCTTT CAWTGRARAFF
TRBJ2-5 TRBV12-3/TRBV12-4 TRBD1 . TGTGCCAGCAGGTCGGGACAGGGGATTGCAGGAGAGACCCAGTACTTC CASRSGQGIAGETQYF
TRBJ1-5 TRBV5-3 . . TGTGCTAGAAGCGCCAATGGCAGACTGAATCAGCCCCAGCATTTT CARSANGRLNQPQHF
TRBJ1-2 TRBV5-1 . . TGCGCCAGCAGCTTGATGCAGGCCGTAAATTCCTATGGCTACACCTTC CASSLMQAVNSYGYTF
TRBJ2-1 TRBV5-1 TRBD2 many TGCGCCAGCAGCTTAGCGGGGGAATACAATGAGCAGTTCTTC CASSLAGEYNEQFF
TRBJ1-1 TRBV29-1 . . TGCAGCGTTGAAGATGGGGGGGCATGGACTGAAGCTTTCTTT CSVEDGGAWTEAFF
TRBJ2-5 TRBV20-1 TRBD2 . TGCAGTGCTAGAGATATGACTAGCGGGGCAGAGACCCAGTACTTC CSARDMTSGAETQYF
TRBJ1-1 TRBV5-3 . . TGTGCCAGAAGCTTATGGGCAGGGGTCCCTGAAGCTTTCTTT CARSLWAGVPEAFF
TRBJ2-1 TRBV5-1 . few TGCGCCAGCAGCTTGGCCGGAGGACCTAGCAAAAGTGATAGCTCCTACAATGAGCAGTTCTTC CASSLAGGPSKSDSSYNEQFF
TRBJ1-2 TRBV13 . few TGTGCCAGCAGCTTTCGGGCCGGCGGCTACACCTTC CASSFRAGGYTF
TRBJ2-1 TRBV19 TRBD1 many TGTGCCAGTAGTCCTGGACAGGGTGGTAGGCAGTTCTTC CASSPGQGGRQFF
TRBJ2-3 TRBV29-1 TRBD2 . TGCAGCACCCGTAGCGGGAGCCGGTCAGATACGCAGTATTTT CSTRSGSRSDTQYF
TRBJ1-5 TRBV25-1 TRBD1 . TGTGCCAGCACCCCATACAGGGGAGGCAATCAGCCCCAGCATTTT CASTPYRGGNQPQHF
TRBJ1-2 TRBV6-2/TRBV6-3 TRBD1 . TGTGCCAGCAGTTACTCCGGACAGGGGCCGGCCTACACCTTC CASSYSGQGPAYTF
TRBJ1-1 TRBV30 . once TGTGCCTGGAGTGTTTTAAATGGGATCGCTTTCTTT CAWSVLNGIAFF
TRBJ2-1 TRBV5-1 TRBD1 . TGCGCCAGCAGCTTGGAAGGCTGGACAGGGCCCTACTATGAGCAGTTCTTC CASSLEGWTGPYYEQFF
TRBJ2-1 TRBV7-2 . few TGTGCCAGCAGCTTTGGGTCGTTGGATGAGCAGTTCTTC CASSFGSLDEQFF
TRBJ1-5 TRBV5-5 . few TGTGCCAGCAGCTTGTTTTCCGGGTCCGGGGAGCCCCAGCATTTT CASSLFSGSGEPQHF
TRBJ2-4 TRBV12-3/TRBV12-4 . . TGTGCCAGCAGTTCCAACCTCGACAGAGGGAACATTCAGTACTTC CASSSNLDRGNIQYF
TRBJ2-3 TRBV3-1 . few TGTGCCAGCAGCCCCTCTCTCGTCCGGGATACGCAGTATTTT CASSPSLVRDTQYF
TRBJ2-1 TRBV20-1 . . TGCAGTGCTAGAGATCGCCAGGTACCCTACAATGAGCAGTTCTTC CSARDRQVPYNEQFF
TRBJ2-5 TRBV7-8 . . TGTGCCAGCAGCTCCGCGACCGGGCAAGAGACCCAGTACTTC CASSSATGQETQYF
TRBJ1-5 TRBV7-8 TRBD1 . TGTGCCAGCAGCCTAGAACAGGGGGCGAATCAGCCCCAGCATTTT CASSLEQGANQPQHF
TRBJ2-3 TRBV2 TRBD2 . TGTGCCAGCAACGGGGAGGGGCCAGATACGCAGTATTTT CASNGEGPDTQYF
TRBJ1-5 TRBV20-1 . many TGCAGTGCCAAGGCCGACAGTAATCAGCCCCAGCATTTT CSAKADSNQPQHF
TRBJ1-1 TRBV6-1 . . TGTGCCAGCAGTAAGCCCCTGGGGAACAGGGTGAAGACTGAAGCTTTCTTT CASSKPLGNRVKTEAFF
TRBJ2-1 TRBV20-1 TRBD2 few TGCAGTGCTAGAGTCATACCGGGACTAGCGTATGAGCAGTTCTTC CSARVIPGLAYEQFF
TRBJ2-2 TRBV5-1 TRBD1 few TGCGCCAGCAGCTTCGGGACAGGGACCACCGGGGAGCTGTTTTTT CASSFGTGTTGELFF
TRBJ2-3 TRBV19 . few TGTGCCAGTAGTATGGGCAGAACTAGCACAGATACGCAGTATTTT CASSMGRTSTDTQYF
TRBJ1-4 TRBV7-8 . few TGTGCCAGCAGCTTAGAAGGGGGTAGGAATAATGAAAAACTGTTTTTT CASSLEGGRNNEKLFF
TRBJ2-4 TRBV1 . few TGCACCAGCAGCCAAGAGAGGCGGCCAAACATTCAGTACTTC CTSSQERRPNIQYF
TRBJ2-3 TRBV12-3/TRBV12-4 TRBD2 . TGTGCCAGCAGTGATAGGACTAGCGGGGGAAACACAGATACGCAGTATTTT CASSDRTSGGNTDTQYF
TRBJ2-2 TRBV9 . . TGTGCCAGCAGCGTTAAAGGGGAGGACGGGGAGCTGTTTTTT CASSVKGEDGELFF
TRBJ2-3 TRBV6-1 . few TGTGCCACTACACACCCTGGGGGCACAGATACGCAGTATTTT CATTHPGGTDTQYF
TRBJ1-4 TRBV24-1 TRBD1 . TGTGCCACCAGTGAGTCCGGGACAGGGGAAAATGAAAAACTGTTTTTT CATSESGTGENEKLFF
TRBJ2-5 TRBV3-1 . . TGTGCCAGCAGCCAAGTCCTCTTTACCCAGTACTTC CASSQVLFTQYF
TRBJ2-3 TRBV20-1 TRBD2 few TGCAGTGCTACTAGAGGGAAGCGGGGCAACACAGATACGCAGTATTTT CSATRGKRGNTDTQYF
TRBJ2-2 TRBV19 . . TGTGCCAGTAGTATAGAAAGAGGAACCGGGGAACTGTTTTTT CASSIERGTGELFF
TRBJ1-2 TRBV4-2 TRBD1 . TGTGCCAGCAGCCAAGATCTTTACAGGGGTCCCGATGGCTACACCTTC CASSQDLYRGPDGYTF
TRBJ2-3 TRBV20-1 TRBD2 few TGCAGTGCTAGAAGGCTAGCGGGTGGCCTACGCACAGATACGCAGTATTTT CSARRLAGGLRTDTQYF
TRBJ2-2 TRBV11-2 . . TGTGCCAGCAGCTTAACCACCGGGGAGCTGCTTTTT CASSLTTGELLF
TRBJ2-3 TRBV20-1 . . TGCAGTGCTGAGGGCGCAGATACGCAGTATTTT CSAEGADTQYF
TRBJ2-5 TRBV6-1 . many TGTGCCAGCAGTGTGGGAACAGCCCAAGAGACCCAGTACTTC CASSVGTAQETQYF
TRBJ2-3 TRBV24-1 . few TGTGCCACCAGTGATTTACCTGGGAATACGCAGTATTTT CATSDLPGNTQYF